The 21 T cell receptor beta chains presented below share a single source sample, sequenced in a study of Ad26.COV2.S vaccination and SARS-CoV-2 variants (dated by TCRdb to the early 2020s). Libraries were prepared through the immunoSEQ multiplex PCR assay. This is the immuneACCESS table as TCRdb keeps it, with only in-frame sequences that have V and J called. A part of the clones is gone; compared with another copy, unresolved V genes explain less than half, and the rest is unexplained. Counted in this sample were about 350,000 clones; 75% to 90% of them appeared once. Of the sample, 5% is held by the ten largest clones. According to the study, the label for this sample's treatment or condition signals: around 19 received Ad26.COV2.S at low or high dose, single or two shots; about 5 received placebo; per-sample allocation not given. For vaccine and placebo recipients, the sequenced repertoires came from samples collected on day 63 after the first injection.

Sequencing used peripheral blood, obtained in a trial of Ad26.COV2.S vaccine versus placebo. Every receptor here comes from a person aged 18-65 years who received the Ad26.COV2.S COVID-19 vaccine or a placebo.

This clone turned up a few times. The chain carries TRBV30 and TRBJ1-5, with D perhaps matching TRBD1 (5 bases). This CDR3 is 13 amino acids long. CDR1 and CDR2 (germline): GTSNPN, SVGIG (reference sequence). The V end was cut by 2 bases, the J end by 5 bases, with 10 bases between. The CDR3 DNA sequence: TGTGCCTGGAGTAGCCTAGGGGATCAGCCCCAGCATTTT. The encoded protein is CAWSSLGDQPQHF. The whole variable domain, filled in from reference TRBV30 and TRBJ1-5, reads SQTIHQWPATLVQPVGSPLSLECTVEGTSNPNLYWYRQAAGRGLQLLFYSVGIGQISSEVPQNLSASRPQDRQFILSSKKLLLSDSGFYLCAWSSLGDQPQHFGDGTRLSIL.

The chain links TRBV3-1 (or the pseudogene TRBV3-2) to TRBJ1-1; no definite D call. The germline V gene has CDR1 LGHDT and CDR2 YNNKEL (reference sequence). Trimming removed 1 base at V and 3 bases at J, with 9 bases between. The CDR3 sequence is 14 residues long. The CDR3 DNA follows: TGTGCCAGCAGCCAAGGACGCGATTACACTGAAGCTTTCTTT. It encodes CASSQGRDYTEAFF.

V is TRBV9 and J is TRBJ2-7; D uncertain. V was trimmed by 2 bases and J by 1 base, leaving 16 bases between them. Germline values: CDR1 SGDLS, CDR2 YYNGEE. The CDR3 is 16 amino acids. The CDR3 DNA follows: TGTGCCAGCAGCGTGAGGCCGCAGTCGGCATCCTACGAGCAGTACTTC. It specifies CASSVRPQSASYEQYF.

The chain has TRBV7-9 and TRBJ1-2; 11 bases map to TRBD1. CDR3 length: 14 amino acids. V trimming: 5 bases; J trimming: 8 bases; junction bases outside the gene matches: 7. Germline CDR1 and CDR2: SEHNR and FQNEAQ (reference sequence). CDR3 loop: CASSLGQGARGYTF. CDR3 in DNA: TGTGCCAGCAGCCTTGGACAGGGGGCGCGCGGCTACACCTTC.

Only a few counts were recorded for this clone. The gene calls are TRBV11-2 and TRBJ2-7; 9 nucleotides align to TRBD1. Germline V CDR1 and CDR2: SGHAT, FQNNGV. CDR3 length: 13 amino acids. Losses at the gene ends were 6 bases for V and 5 bases for J; bases not matched to a gene: 5. The CDR3 loop is CASRGTGFHEQYF. Written as DNA, the CDR3 is TGTGCCAGCAGGGGGACAGGGTTCCACGAGCAGTACTTC. The variable domain in full, completed from reference TRBV11-2 and TRBJ2-7, reads EAGVAQSPRYKIIEKRQSVAFWCNPISGHATLYWYQQILGQGPKLLIQFQNNGVVDDSQLPKDRFSAERLKGVDSTLKIQPAKLEDSAVYLCASRGTGFHEQYFGPGTRLTVT.

V and J are TRBV7-2 and TRBJ2-4; 11 bases are a match to TRBD2. Germline assignment: CDR1 SGHTA and CDR2 FQGNSA. The V segment lost 5 bases and the J segment 0 bases; nucleotides outside the gene matches: 6. This CDR3 is built from 17 residues. CDR3 sequence (DNA): TGTGCCAGCAGCAAGGGGGGACTAGCGGTAGCCAAAAACATTCAGTACTTC. It encodes CASSKGGLAVAKNIQYF.

The CDR3 nucleotides read TGTGCCAGCAGTTTAATCCACACAGATACGCAGTATTTT. Translation gives CASSLIHTDTQYF. The chain is built from TRBV27 and TRBJ2-3; D is unclear. Germline V lookup: CDR1 MNHEY, CDR2 SMNVEV (reference sequence). The CDR3 consists of 13 residues. The V end was cut by 2 bases, the J end by 2 bases, with 5 bases between.

The table lists this clone with a count of one. The V and J genes are TRBV6-5 and TRBJ1-5; maybe TRBD1 (5 bases). Deletions cut 4 bases from V and 2 bases from J, with 12 bases between. Germline values: CDR1 MNHEY, CDR2 SVGAGI. The CDR3 consists of 15 residues. CDR3 sequence (DNA): TGTGCCAGCAGTTGGGGGGGGGTAGGCAATCAGCCCCAGCATTTT. Amino acids: CASSWGGVGNQPQHF.

The sample holds a few counts of this clone. The chain joins TRBV6-5 to TRBJ1-4; 7 nucleotides agree with TRBD1. The CDR3 covers 15 residues. The germline CDR1 and CDR2 sequences are MNHEY and SVGAGI. J gave up 8 bases and V 0 bases, and 6 bases lay outside the gene matches. CDR3 DNA: TGTGCCAGCAGTTACTCTCGACAGGGAAACGAAAAACTGTTTTTT. This translates into CASSYSRQGNEKLFF.

The J gene is TRBJ2-7, the V gene TRBV12-3 or TRBV12-4; D may be TRBD1 or TRBD2 (5 bases each). The ends were cut back, 7 bases at V and 6 bases at J, with 16 bases in the middle. CDR3 size: 13 residues. The CDR3 nucleotides read TGTGCCAGCACCTGGCAGGGAGCTAGCGAGCAGTACTTC. Its protein is CASTWQGASEQYF.

The chain is built from TRBV15 and TRBJ1-1; D remains ambiguous. Trimming removed 4 bases at V and 1 base at J, with 10 bases between. The CDR3 sequence is 14 residues long. Germline-derived CDR1 and CDR2 are LNHNV and YYDKDF (reference sequence). CDR3 amino acids: CATSIDTGNTEAFF. The CDR3 nucleotides are TGTGCCACCAGCATCGATACCGGGAACACTGAAGCTTTCTTT.

The rearrangement uses TRBV11-1 and TRBJ2-7; D uncertain. Germline V gives CDR1 SGHAT, CDR2 FQDESV (reference sequence). The V and J ends lost 2 bases and 7 bases respectively, with 12 bases between them. The CDR3 totals 13 residues. This chain's CDR3 is CASSLNRVREQYF. The DNA of the CDR3 is TGTGCCAGCAGCTTAAACCGGGTAAGAGAGCAGTACTTC. The variable domain in full, completed from reference TRBV11-1 and TRBJ2-7, reads EAEVAQSPRYKITEKSQAVAFWCDPISGHATLYWYRQILGQGPELLVQFQDESVVDDSQLPKDRFSAERLKGVDSTLKIQPAELGDSAMYLCASSLNRVREQYFGPGTRLTVT.

This chain connects TRBV27 to TRBJ2-7, with D perhaps assigned TRBD1 or TRBD2 (6 bases each). This CDR3 contains 13 residues. Germline CDR1 and CDR2: MNHEY and SMNVEV (reference sequence). The V gene lost 2 bases and the J gene lost 6 bases, with 11 bases spanning the gap. CDR3 in amino acids: CASSLTGRREQYF. The CDR3 nucleotides read TGTGCCAGCAGTTTAACAGGGAGGCGCGAGCAGTACTTC.

This chain links TRBV5-1 with TRBJ2-1; the match to TRBD1 covers 7 bases. V was clipped by 4 bases and J by 7 bases; unmatched bases: 5. The germline gives CDR1 SGHRS, CDR2 YFSETQ. This CDR3 is 13 amino acids long. CDR3 region: CASSSSQGNEQFF. The CDR3 DNA reads as TGCGCCAGCAGCAGCTCACAGGGGAATGAGCAGTTCTTC.

V and J are TRBV10-3 and TRBJ1-2; D gene unclear. Per the germline V gene, CDR1 is ENHRY and CDR2 is SYGVKD. Deletions cut 8 bases from V and 0 bases from J, with 13 bases between. The CDR3 has 14 residues. The CDR3 spells CAIGRAAANYGYTF. The CDR3, as DNA: TGTGCCATCGGGAGGGCGGCAGCTAACTATGGCTACACCTTC.

The chain recombines TRBV7-9 with TRBJ1-1, with D maybe TRBD1 (6 bases). V was cut by 1 base and J by 2 bases, with 8 bases left in between. The CDR3 length is 14 residues. Germline V gene sequence: CDR1 SEHNR, CDR2 FQNEAQ (reference sequence). CDR3 nucleotides: TGTGCCAGCAGCTTAGACAGGGTCAACACTGAAGCTTTCTTT. Protein product: CASSLDRVNTEAFF.

The chain links TRBV5-1 to TRBJ2-3; possible D gene TRBD1, 6 bases. V lost 0 bases and J 4 bases, leaving 12 bases between the germline ends. The CDR3 totals 15 residues. CDR1 SGHRS and CDR2 YFSETQ come from the germline V gene. The CDR3 DNA reads as TGCGCCAGCAGCTTGGTTACAGGGTATGCAGATACGCAGTATTTT. Its protein product is CASSLVTGYADTQYF.

The chain carries TRBV29-1 and TRBJ2-1; D may match TRBD1 or TRBD2 (7 bases each). Germline lookup yields CDR1 SQVTM and CDR2 ANQGSEA. The CDR3 spans 13 residues. Deletions cut 4 bases from V and 9 bases from J, with 16 bases between. As DNA, the CDR3 is TGCAGCGTTGGGGCCACAGGGGAGGGTGAGCAGTTCTTC. Residues: CSVGATGEGEQFF.

This chain connects TRBV5-1 to TRBJ2-1; no reliable D call. Trimming stripped 2 bases from V and 4 bases from J, with 4 bases between. Germline V gene sequence: CDR1 SGHRS, CDR2 YFSETQ. The CDR3 extends over 12 amino acids. CDR3 region: CASSFPYNEQFF. CDR3 nucleotides: TGCGCCAGCAGCTTCCCGTACAATGAGCAGTTCTTC.

The chain combines TRBV9 with TRBJ1-6; tentative D call: TRBD1 (5 bases). CDR1 is SGDLS, CDR2 YYNGEE, per germline. The CDR3 runs 15 residues. Trimming removed 0 bases from V and 9 bases from J, with 13 bases in between. CDR3 in DNA: TGTGCCAGCAGCGTAGACCCGGGACCCATTTCACCCCTCCACTTT. It encodes CASSVDPGPISPLHF.

The chain combines TRBV5-6 with TRBJ2-2; perhaps TRBD1 as D (5 bases). This CDR3 has 17 amino acids. V lost 1 base to trimming and J lost 4 bases, with 17 bases between them. Germline loops: CDR1 SGHDT, CDR2 YYEEEE. The chain's CDR3 is CASSLYRKKWGTGELFF. CDR3 in DNA: TGTGCCAGCAGCTTGTACAGGAAAAAATGGGGCACCGGGGAGCTGTTTTTT.